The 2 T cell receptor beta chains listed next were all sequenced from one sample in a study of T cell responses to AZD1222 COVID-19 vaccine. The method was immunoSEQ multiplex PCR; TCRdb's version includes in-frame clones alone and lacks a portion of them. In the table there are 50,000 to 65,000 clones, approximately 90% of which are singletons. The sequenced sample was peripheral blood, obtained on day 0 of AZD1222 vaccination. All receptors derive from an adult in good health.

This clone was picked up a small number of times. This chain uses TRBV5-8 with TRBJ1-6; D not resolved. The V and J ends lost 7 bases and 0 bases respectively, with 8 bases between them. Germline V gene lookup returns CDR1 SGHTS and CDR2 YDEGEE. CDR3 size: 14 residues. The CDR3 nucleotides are TGTGCCAGCCAGAGTTTCTCCTATAATTCACCCCTCCACTTT. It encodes CASQSFSYNSPLHF.

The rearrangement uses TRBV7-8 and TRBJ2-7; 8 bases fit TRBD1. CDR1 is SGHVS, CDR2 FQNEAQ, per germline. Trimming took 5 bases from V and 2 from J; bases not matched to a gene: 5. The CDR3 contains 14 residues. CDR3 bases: TGTGCCAGCAGCCCCGGACAGGGAGCCTACGAGCAGTACTTC. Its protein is CASSPGQGAYEQYF.